Below are 5 T cell receptor beta chains sequenced from a single sample in a study of T cell responses to AZD1222 COVID-19 vaccine. The method was immunoSEQ multiplex PCR; TCRdb's version includes in-frame clones alone and lacks a portion of them. The table has about 140,000 clones, 92% seen once; the top ten hold about 5%. The material was peripheral blood, obtained on day 0 of AZD1222 vaccination. Source of these receptors: an adult in good health.

By share, this clone ranks as medium-sized (0.01 to 0.1%). The J gene is TRBJ2-1, the V gene TRBV7-8; D call uncertain. Germline CDR1 reads SGHVS; CDR2 reads FQNEAQ. The CDR3 has 12 amino acids. V lost 5 bases, J lost 6 bases, and 8 bases lay in between. CDR3 loop: CASSDSINEQFF. Written as DNA, the CDR3 is TGTGCCAGCAGCGATAGTATCAATGAGCAGTTCTTC.

The genes are TRBV3-1 (or the pseudogene TRBV3-2) and TRBJ1-6; tentatively, D is TRBD1 (6 bases). CDR1 and CDR2 from the germline V gene are LGHDT and YNNKEL (reference sequence). V gave up 5 bases and J gave up 9 bases, with 14 bases separating them. The length of the CDR3 is 14 residues. Here the CDR3 DNA reads TGTGCCAGCAGCTACGGACAGTCTACTTCACCCCTCCACTTT. Its protein is CASSYGQSTSPLHF.

The chain combines TRBV12-3 or TRBV12-4 with TRBJ1-1, with D perhaps matching TRBD1 (6 bases). Trimming left V 1 base short and J 11 bases short, with 11 bases between. This CDR3 contains 12 residues. The CDR3 sequence: CASSLVRGSAFF. CDR3 in DNA: TGTGCCAGCAGTTTAGTCAGGGGTTCGGCTTTCTTT.

Only one count was recorded for this clone. This chain connects TRBV12-3 or TRBV12-4 to TRBJ1-2; no clear D. This CDR3 contains 13 residues. The ends were cut back, 2 bases at V and 4 bases at J, with 8 bases in the middle. This CDR3 is CASSLSGSYGYTF. DNA of the CDR3: TGTGCCAGCAGTTTATCCGGAAGCTATGGCTACACCTTC.

V gene TRBV28 combines with J gene TRBJ1-1, with D tentatively TRBD1 (5 bases). V was pared by 6 bases and J by 8 bases, with 40 bases between. This CDR3 is 21 amino acids long. Germline V CDR1 and CDR2: MDHEN, SYDVKM. In nucleotides, the CDR3 is TGTGCCAGCAGACTAATCAAACCCCCAAAAAAGTTAAGGGGCGTAATCGGAGAAGCTTTCTTT. This sequence encodes CASRLIKPPKKLRGVIGEAFF.